This T cell receptor beta chain emerged from a study of regulatory T cells in long-lasting Graves disease (dated by TCRdb to the early 2020s). Regarding the study in general: Antithyroid drugs had been taken for less than 3 months by newly diagnosed Graves' disease patients. A total of around 35 samples underwent TCR sequencing, from roughly 13 patients with persistent Graves' disease and approximately 20 patients with newly diagnosed Graves' disease. The study was conducted in China and was registered as a clinical trial. This study used TCR sequencing and RNA sequencing of peripheral blood to compare persistent Graves' disease patients against newly diagnosed Graves' disease patients.

Only a few counts were recorded for this clonotype. The antigen it binds to is not known. There are no base qualities to consult, and no much larger clone falls within one base. The time point label here, explained by the study, means: newly diagnosed GD, antithyroid drugs for less than 3 months. For both TCR sequencing and RNA sequencing, RNA was extracted from PBMCs using TRIzol. The diagnosis of Graves' disease was made according to American Thyroid Association guidelines. Recruitment of patients was carried out at an endocrinology department in Xi'an, China. Each patient gave around 9.2 milliliters of peripheral blood, collected in an EDTA anticoagulant tube. Ficoll Paque Plus density gradient separation was used to isolate PBMCs, and no further T cell sorting was performed. An Agilent 2100 Bioanalyzer and agarose gel were used to assess RNA quality, and a NanoDrop 2000 was used to measure RNA concentration.

General conclusions and limits of the study: Sequencing and analysis were restricted to the TCR beta chain. The study examined only peripheral blood because the primary lesion, thyroid tissue, could not be accessed. Compared with newly diagnosed patients, persistent Graves' disease patients had lower TCR Shannon entropy and fewer highly expanded clones, which suggests clonal expansion. The small sample size was acknowledged by the authors as a limitation that may reduce accuracy. TRBV28, TRBJ1-2 and TRBJ2-5 were preferentially used in persistent disease, while TRBV20-1 and TRBJ2-1 were favored in newly diagnosed disease. A larger number of public clonotypes was shared among persistent patients (approximately 3,000) than among newly diagnosed patients (approximately 1,000).

Library preparation used multiplex PCR. The data were produced on an Illumina HiSeq 4000. TCR beta libraries were built with iRepertoire HTBI primers and Arm-PCR amplification of CDR3 regions. Before sequencing, the PCR products went through gel purification. In the source study's methods: A total of some 60 TRBV and about 13 TRBJ segments were identified across samples and were used for gene usage analysis of CDR3 amino acid clonotypes. COPE and FqMerger were used to merge filtered high-quality paired reads into contigs. BLAST was used to align contigs to IMGT TRBV, TRBD and TRBJ reference genes, with CDR3 defined following IMGT. Any clonotype with a frequency above 0.1% was counted as a highly expanded clone. Shannon entropy was used to measure repertoire diversity, and the Gini coefficient was used to measure V-J evenness. Clonotypes shared by more than one individual were considered public. The raw public reads went through TCRdb reprocessing: fastp at Q25, MiXCR clone calling, in-frame beta chains kept. One record per CDR3 amino acid sequence lists the most common genes and DNA. The V and J calls here are based on TCRdb, not the publication. In all, the sample holds about 440,000 distinct CDR3 sequences, and about 15% of those were seen once. 16% of the sample is taken by the ten largest.

Counted from cysteine to phenylalanine, this CDR3 has 12 amino acids. Only the CDR3 part of the read is kept: 36 bases, read in frame from the first base. V was cut back by 1 base and J by 8 bases, leaving a gap of 11 bases between them. As encoded in the germline V gene (reference sequence), CDR1 is GTSNPN while CDR2 is SVGIG. These data also featured in a second study, about T cells in Graves' hyperthyroidism and ophthalmopathy. As that second paper reports: Stable Graves' hyperthyroidism was defined as the absence of progression to ophthalmopathy over 18 months of follow-up. Hyperthyroidism patients were newly diagnosed, with disease duration under 2 months, and aged 18 to 65 years. Any patient with an uncontrolled infection, another autoimmune disease, pregnancy or lactation was excluded. Clinical symptoms, serum thyroxine and TRAb, thyroid ultrasound, and orbital computed tomography formed the basis for the diagnoses. The TCR CDR3 was subjected to a first round of RT-PCR using the HTBI primer set and the Qiagen OneStep RT-PCR kit. Most expanded thyroid clonotypes (frequency above 0.001) were also found in blood, which suggests that blood repertoires may mirror thyroid immune responses. A 13 V-J signature model separated ophthalmopathy from stable hyperthyroidism, with 87.88% sensitivity and roughly 84% specificity in cross-validation and 80%/75% in testing. In validation, the model predicted progression to ophthalmopathy with just under 71% sensitivity and roughly 72% specificity, a median of around six months before onset. To identify distinguishing TCR V-J signatures, a discovery cohort of some 99 patients was used, comprising 40 to 45 with Graves' ophthalmopathy and around 57 with stable Graves' hyperthyroidism. Prospective prediction of ophthalmopathy was tested in an independent validation cohort of under 20 hyperthyroidism patients and 17 patients who later progressed to ophthalmopathy. The 90 or so discovery patients were randomly split 7:3 into training and test sets. In addition, the study compared T-cell repertoires in thyroid tissue and in blood from five or six Graves' hyperthyroidism patients. Once sampling was done, hyperthyroidism patients were given methimazole at a starting dose of 30 mg daily, whereas ophthalmopathy patients were given high-dose intravenous methylprednisolone. A second multiplex PCR round built the libraries, followed by size selection and purification. Sequencing of the libraries was done on an Illumina HiSeq2000 using paired-end 100 bp reads. Raw data were processed with SOAPnuke, discarding reads with adapters, uncalled bases, mean Phred below 15, or no exact constant-primer or identifier match. High-quality paired reads were merged with COPE v1.2.5, and unique nucleotide sequences were defined as clonotypes. MiTCR v1.1 was used to align the clonotypes against IMGT TRBV, TRBD and TRBJ reference segments. The analysis was restricted to V-J combinations with a frequency above 0.0001, which together covered around 99% of the repertoires. A TCS score was defined as the ratio between F50 (clonal expansion) and ExV (chaos), using BLOSUM62-based TCRdist between CDR3 peptides within each V-J. Welch's t-statistics and random forest reduced 500 to 550 V-J features to 10 to 15, which were used in a naive Bayes classifier (R e1071). No statistical method was used to fix the sample size in advance, and group allocation was not hidden from the investigators. According to the paper, TCR Vbeta CDR3 sequencing was carried out on more than 120 peripheral blood samples, which came from approximately 43 ophthalmopathy, 75 to 80 hyperthyroidism and some 17 progressor patients.

This receptor was identified in a young woman with Graves disease. Donor details come from another sample of the same person, matched by shared clones. The sequence is built from TRBV30 and TRBJ1-2, with the D gene not confidently named. The source was peripheral blood mononuclear cells (PBMCs), collected at new diagnosis, from a patient treated with antithyroid drugs. In nucleotides, the sequence is TGTGCCTGGAGTGACGCGGGCGGGGGCTACACCTTC. Its amino acids are CAWSDAGGGYTF. This CDR3, with the reference TRBV30 and TRBJ1-2 proteins standing in past its ends, gives the full variable domain SQTIHQWPATLVQPVGSPLSLECTVEGTSNPNLYWYRQAAGRGLQLLFYSVGIGQISSEVPQNLSASRPQDRQFILSSKKLLLSDSGFYLCAWSDAGGGYTFGSGTRLTVV.